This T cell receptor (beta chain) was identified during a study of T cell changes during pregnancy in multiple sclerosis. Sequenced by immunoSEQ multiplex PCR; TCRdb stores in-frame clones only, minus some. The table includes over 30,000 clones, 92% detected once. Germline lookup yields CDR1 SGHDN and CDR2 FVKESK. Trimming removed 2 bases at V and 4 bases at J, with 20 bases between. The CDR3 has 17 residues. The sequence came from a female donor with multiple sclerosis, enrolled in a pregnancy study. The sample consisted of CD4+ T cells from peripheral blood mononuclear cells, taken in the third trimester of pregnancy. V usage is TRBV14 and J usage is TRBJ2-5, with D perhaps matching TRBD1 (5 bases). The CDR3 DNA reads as TGTGCCAGCAGCCAAACCCGGGCGTTCAGGGATACAGAGACCCAGTACTTC. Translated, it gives CASSQTRAFRDTETQYF.